The 27 T cell receptor beta chains below were found in one sample sequenced in a study of CD8 T cells in ankylosing spondylitis (dated by TCRdb to the late 2010s). The method was 5' RACE. TCRdb shows the sequencer as Illumina HiSeq 2500. In TCRdb, the public reads were trimmed at Q25 with fastp and aligned with MiXCR, with productive beta chains retained. Here each entry gathers all rows of one CDR3 protein and keeps the most common genes and DNA. The sample table records approximately 9,700 distinct CDR3 sequences; 5% to 6.5% of these occur just once. Clones ranked in the top ten supply roughly 37% of the sample. The sample comprised blood, either unsorted or a sorted T cell fraction (not recorded which). Source of these receptors: a female donor with ankylosing spondylitis or in good health (not recorded which).

The chain uses TRBV9 and TRBJ2-2; D not resolved. The CDR3 totals 13 residues. V lost 3 bases, J lost 5 bases, and 8 bases lay in between. The germline CDR1 and CDR2 sequences are SGDLS and YYNGEE. This CDR3 is CASSGTNTGELFF. The CDR3 coding sequence is TGTGCCAGCAGCGGGACCAATACCGGGGAGCTGTTTTTT.

This clonotype was observed at least ten times. As DNA, the CDR3 is TGTGCCAGCAGCCCTTTTCTAGCGGGAGCAAATGAGCAGTTCTTC. Amino acid sequence: CASSPFLAGANEQFF. This sequence joins TRBV9 and TRBJ2-1; TRBD2 matches 10 bases. Per the germline V gene, CDR1 is SGDLS and CDR2 is YYNGEE. The CDR3 sequence is 15 residues long. J gave up 7 bases and V 4 bases, and 8 bases lay outside the gene matches. The full variable domain, completed using reference TRBV9 and TRBJ2-1, is DSGVTQTPKHLITATGQRVTLRCSPRSGDLSVYWYQQSLDQGLQFLIQYYNGEERAKGNILERFSAQQFPDLHSELNLSSLELGDSALYFCASSPFLAGANEQFFGPGTRLTVL.

The chain's CDR3 is CASSPMREATDTQYF. The CDR3 DNA sequence: TGTGCCAGCAGCCCTATGAGGGAGGCCACAGATACGCAGTATTTT. This chain links TRBV9 with TRBJ2-3, with D possibly being TRBD2 (6 bases). The CDR3 runs to 15 residues. The germline gives CDR1 SGDLS, CDR2 YYNGEE. V lost 4 bases to trimming and J lost 2 bases, with 14 bases between them. Drawing the rest from reference TRBV9 and TRBJ2-3, the complete variable domain is DSGVTQTPKHLITATGQRVTLRCSPRSGDLSVYWYQQSLDQGLQFLIQYYNGEERAKGNILERFSAQQFPDLHSELNLSSLELGDSALYFCASSPMREATDTQYFGPGTRLTVL.

The sample holds many counts of this clonotype. This chain links TRBV9 with TRBJ2-3; weak D call: TRBD1 (5 bases). Per the germline V gene, CDR1 is SGDLS and CDR2 is YYNGEE. Trimming removed 3 bases at V and 5 bases at J, with 10 bases between. The CDR3 is made up of 13 amino acids. The CDR3 region is CASSARAVDTQYF. CDR3 nucleotides: TGTGCCAGCAGCGCCAGGGCAGTAGATACGCAGTATTTT.

This clonotype has a count of ten or more. This chain joins TRBV9 and TRBJ1-1; D gene unclear. CDR1 SGDLS and CDR2 YYNGEE come from the germline V gene. The CDR3 sequence is 15 residues long. With 0 bases removed from V and 0 bases from J, the gap between germline ends came to 9 bases. The CDR3 spells CASSVVEEMNTEAFF. The DNA of the CDR3 is TGTGCCAGCAGCGTAGTGGAGGAGATGAACACTGAAGCTTTCTTT. Variable domain in full (rest from reference TRBV9 and TRBJ1-1): DSGVTQTPKHLITATGQRVTLRCSPRSGDLSVYWYQQSLDQGLQFLIQYYNGEERAKGNILERFSAQQFPDLHSELNLSSLELGDSALYFCASSVVEEMNTEAFFGQGTRLTVV.

This clonotype ranks as medium-sized. V is TRBV5-7 and J is TRBJ2-1; D gene uncertain. TRBV5-7 falls under the ORF class, with uncertain function. The CDR3 runs 17 residues. V lost 4 bases and J 0 bases, leaving 17 bases between the germline ends. CDR3: CASSPPSVFSSYNEQFF. DNA for the CDR3: TGTGCCAGCAGCCCCCCGTCGGTATTTAGCTCCTACAATGAGCAGTTCTTC.

This clonotype was detected ten times or more. The chain couples TRBV9 to TRBJ2-1, with D perhaps given as TRBD1 or TRBD2 (5 bases each). With 4 bases removed from V and 0 bases from J, the gap between germline ends came to 8 bases. The germline V gene has CDR1 SGDLS and CDR2 YYNGEE. This CDR3 spans 14 amino acids. The CDR3 bases are TGTGCCAGCAGCAGGGACGACTCCTACAATGAGCAGTTCTTC. As protein: CASSRDDSYNEQFF.

The chain uses TRBV21-1 and TRBJ2-1; the table names TRBD1, a call not compared with the DNA. TRBV21-1 is flagged as a pseudogene. This CDR3 has 17 amino acids. The CDR3 loop reads CASSKGGDNRLRGEQFF. CDR3 coding DNA: TGTGCCAGCAGCAAAGGCGGTGACAATCGGCTCCGGGGTGAGCAGTTCTTC.

This CDR3 reads CACTSGSARPTEAFF. DNA for the CDR3: TGTGCCTGCACGTCGGGATCGGCCCGACCCACTGAAGCTTTCTTT. V is TRBV9 and J is TRBJ1-1, with D unclear. V was pared by 10 bases and J by 4 bases, with 23 bases between. This CDR3 contains 15 residues. Per germline, CDR1 SGDLS and CDR2 YYNGEE.

By sample share, this clonotype is medium-sized (0.01 to 0.1%). The V gene is TRBV9, the J gene TRBJ2-5; D not certain. Germline-derived CDR1 and CDR2 are SGDLS and YYNGEE. The CDR3 runs 14 residues. The V end was cut by 0 bases, the J end by 5 bases, with 11 bases between. CDR3 DNA sequence: TGTGCCAGCAGCGTAGGGAGTCTGGAGGAGACCCAGTACTTC. Translated: CASSVGSLEETQYF.

Many counts were recorded for this clonotype. The V gene is TRBV9, the J gene TRBJ2-1; D unresolved. There are 12 residues in the CDR3. Germline values: CDR1 SGDLS, CDR2 YYNGEE. The V and J ends lost 3 bases and 10 bases respectively, with 11 bases between them. The CDR3 sequence is CASSGPSGEQFF. The CDR3 DNA follows: TGTGCCAGCAGCGGACCATCAGGAGAGCAGTTCTTC.

By sample share, this clonotype is medium-sized. The rearrangement uses TRBV9 and TRBJ2-7, with 8 bases lining up with TRBD1. Germline V gene sequence: CDR1 SGDLS, CDR2 YYNGEE. V lost 0 bases, J lost 5 bases, and 4 bases stayed unmatched. The CDR3 has 14 residues. The CDR3 here is CASSVDDRGHEQYF. The CDR3 nucleotides are TGTGCCAGCAGCGTAGATGACAGGGGCCACGAGCAGTACTTC.

V is TRBV9 and J is TRBJ2-3, with TRBD2 matching over 8 bases. CDR1 SGDLS and CDR2 YYNGEE come from the germline V gene. CDR3 length: 16 residues. With V trimmed by 0 bases and J by 3 bases, 6 bases remained unmatched. The CDR3 DNA sequence: TGTGCCAGCAGCGTAGTAGCGGGAAGGGGGACAGATACGCAGTATTTT. Protein: CASSVVAGRGTDTQYF. Together with reference TRBV9 and TRBJ2-3, the CDR3 gives the full variable domain: DSGVTQTPKHLITATGQRVTLRCSPRSGDLSVYWYQQSLDQGLQFLIQYYNGEERAKGNILERFSAQQFPDLHSELNLSSLELGDSALYFCASSVVAGRGTDTQYFGPGTRLTVL.

In its sample, this clonotype was seen a few times. The V gene is TRBV9, the J gene TRBJ2-2, with D unclear. The CDR3 is 13 amino acids. Deletions cut 0 bases from V and 4 bases from J, with 4 bases between. CDR1 is SGDLS and CDR2 is YYNGEE in the germline V gene. In DNA form, the CDR3 reads TGTGCCAGCAGCGTAGGGGCCACCGGGGAGCTGTTTTTT. Its protein is CASSVGATGELFF. Supplemented by reference TRBV9 and TRBJ2-2, the full variable domain reads DSGVTQTPKHLITATGQRVTLRCSPRSGDLSVYWYQQSLDQGLQFLIQYYNGEERAKGNILERFSAQQFPDLHSELNLSSLELGDSALYFCASSVGATGELFFGEGSRLTVL.

The chain joins TRBV9 to TRBJ1-1, with a weak D call TRBD1 (6 bases). The CDR3 extends over 16 amino acids. V dropped 0 bases and J dropped 1 base, with 13 bases sitting between them. The V gene's germline CDR1 is SGDLS and CDR2 YYNGEE. CDR3 amino acids: CASSVADSAGNTEAFF. The CDR3 nucleotides read TGTGCCAGCAGCGTAGCGGACAGCGCGGGGAACACTGAAGCTTTCTTT. The full variable domain, completed using reference TRBV9 and TRBJ1-1, is DSGVTQTPKHLITATGQRVTLRCSPRSGDLSVYWYQQSLDQGLQFLIQYYNGEERAKGNILERFSAQQFPDLHSELNLSSLELGDSALYFCASSVADSAGNTEAFFGQGTRLTVV.

This clonotype came up many times. This chain's CDR3 is CASSATGTSGGQETQYF. DNA of the CDR3: TGTGCCAGCAGCGCCACAGGGACTAGCGGGGGACAAGAGACCCAGTACTTC. The rearrangement uses TRBV9 and TRBJ2-5; 14 nucleotides align to TRBD2. This CDR3 has 17 residues. The ends lost 3 bases at V and 2 bases at J; junction bases unmatched: 6. CDR1 is SGDLS, CDR2 YYNGEE, per germline.

This clonotype showed up many times. The chain carries TRBV9 and TRBJ2-1; 11 bases are a match to TRBD2. From germline, CDR1 is SGDLS and CDR2 YYNGEE. V dropped 0 bases and J dropped 6; count of bases not matched to a gene: 8. The CDR3 is 17 residues long. The CDR3 DNA follows: TGTGCCAGCAGCGTAGAGGGTAGCGGGAGGGGGGGCAATGAGCAGTTCTTC. Protein sequence: CASSVEGSGRGGNEQFF.

This clonotype has a count of ten or more. The rearrangement links TRBV9 to TRBJ2-1, with 11 nucleotides matching TRBD2. Trimming removed 4 bases from V and 0 bases from J; junction bases left unmatched: 6. Germline V gives CDR1 SGDLS, CDR2 YYNGEE. The CDR3 has 17 amino acids. The CDR3 is CASSPPSGGHSYNEQFF. The CDR3 DNA follows: TGTGCCAGCAGCCCCCCTAGCGGGGGGCACTCCTACAATGAGCAGTTCTTC.

This clonotype rates as medium-sized. The chain is built from TRBV9 and TRBJ2-7; D might be TRBD1 or TRBD2, each matching 5 bases. This CDR3 has 14 residues. Germline CDR1 reads SGDLS; CDR2 reads YYNGEE. Trimming took 4 bases from V and 2 from J, leaving 13 bases between them. DNA of the CDR3: TGTGCCAGCAGCCCCGCCCGAGGGGCCTACGAGCAGTACTTC. Translating gives CASSPARGAYEQYF.

V usage is TRBV9 and J usage is TRBJ2-7; the D call may be TRBD1 or TRBD2 (5 bases each). The CDR3 totals 15 residues. Germline CDR1 and CDR2: SGDLS and YYNGEE. The V gene lost 0 bases and the J gene lost 3 bases, with 13 bases spanning the gap. CDR3 nucleotides: TGTGCCAGCAGCGTAGACTGGGGCGCGGGCTACGAGCAGTACTTC. The encoded protein is CASSVDWGAGYEQYF. The whole variable domain, filled in from reference TRBV9 and TRBJ2-7, reads DSGVTQTPKHLITATGQRVTLRCSPRSGDLSVYWYQQSLDQGLQFLIQYYNGEERAKGNILERFSAQQFPDLHSELNLSSLELGDSALYFCASSVDWGAGYEQYFGPGTRLTVT.

This clonotype has at least ten counts. The rearrangement links TRBV9 to TRBJ2-1; TRBD2 matches 11 bases. Germline CDR1 SGDLS, CDR2 YYNGEE. V was pared by 3 bases and J by 7 bases, with 15 bases of the junction left unmatched. The CDR3 spans 18 residues. Here the CDR3 reads CASSGGALLAGALNEQFF. The DNA of the CDR3 is TGTGCCAGCAGCGGCGGGGCCTTACTAGCGGGAGCTTTGAATGAGCAGTTCTTC.

This clonotype showed up many times. The chain combines TRBV9 with TRBJ2-7; D gene ambiguous. This CDR3 has 11 residues. V lost 4 bases and J lost 5, with 7 bases in between. CDR1 and CDR2 (germline): SGDLS, YYNGEE. CDR3 nucleotide sequence: TGTGCCAGCAGCTCCACAGACGAGCAGTACTTC. This sequence encodes CASSSTDEQYF.

This clonotype was counted at least ten times. V gene TRBV7-9 combines with J gene TRBJ2-7; 9 nucleotides match TRBD1. Germline CDR1 SEHNR, CDR2 FQNEAQ (reference sequence). The CDR3 loop spans 14 amino acids. V lost 11 bases, J lost 1 base, and 9 bases stayed unmatched. The CDR3 is CAAHVGQGSYEQYF. The CDR3 nucleotides read TGTGCCGCCCACGTGGGACAGGGTTCCTACGAGCAGTACTTC.

This clonotype was found many times. The rearrangement uses TRBV21-1 and TRBJ2-2. TRBV21-1 is labeled a pseudogene. The CDR3 runs 16 residues. CDR3 sequence (DNA): TGTGCCAGCAGGTCCATGGCCGCCGCGAACACCGGGGAGCTGTTTTTT. Its protein is CASRSMAAANTGELFF.

This clonotype counts as medium-sized. The V gene is TRBV9, the J gene TRBJ1-2; TRBD1 is a possible D gene (5 bases). V lost 2 bases and J lost 2, with 7 bases in between. The CDR3 consists of 13 residues. The germline V gene encodes CDR1 SGDLS and CDR2 YYNGEE. CDR3 residues: CASSVQGNYGYTF. CDR3 nucleotide sequence: TGTGCCAGCAGCGTCCAGGGAAACTATGGCTACACCTTC.

The chain employs TRBV9 and TRBJ2-1; 7 bases are a match to TRBD1. Germline values: CDR1 SGDLS, CDR2 YYNGEE. The CDR3 is 15 amino acids. V trimming: 0 bases; J trimming: 4 bases; junction bases outside the gene matches: 4. CDR3 nucleotide sequence: TGTGCCAGCAGCGTAGAGGGGGCGTGGTACAATGAGCAGTTCTTC. Encoded protein: CASSVEGAWYNEQFF.

This clonotype showed up just a few times. J is TRBJ2-5 and V is TRBV9; 7 positions agree with TRBD1. This CDR3 comprises 14 residues. Trimming at V came to 2 bases and at J to 2 bases, leaving 3 bases not matched to a gene. The germline CDR1 and CDR2 sequences are SGDLS and YYNGEE. CDR3 loop: CASSVGQLQETQYF. CDR3 bases: TGTGCCAGCAGCGTGGGACAGCTACAAGAGACCCAGTACTTC. Full variable domain (missing parts from reference TRBV9 and TRBJ2-5): DSGVTQTPKHLITATGQRVTLRCSPRSGDLSVYWYQQSLDQGLQFLIQYYNGEERAKGNILERFSAQQFPDLHSELNLSSLELGDSALYFCASSVGQLQETQYFGPGTRLLVL.